This passage covers 14 T cell receptor beta chains from one sample sequenced in a study of shared clonotypes between healthy human individuals. Sequenced by immunoSEQ multiplex PCR; TCRdb stores in-frame clones only, minus some. This repertoire shows about 95,000 clones, less than 80% found once; its top ten account for more than 40%. Sequencing was carried out using memory CD8+ T cells sorted from blood. Described subset: CD45RO+ cells pooled with CCR7-negative TemRA cells. The source is a man aged 25 to 40 in good health.

J is TRBJ2-7 and V is TRBV7-9, with TRBD2 matching 12 bases. The CDR3 totals 15 residues. J lost 7 bases, V lost 3 bases, and 7 bases had no gene match. From germline, CDR1 is SEHNR and CDR2 FQNEAQ (reference sequence). The CDR3 here is CASSFRLAGVDEQYF. DNA for the CDR3: TGTGCCAGCAGCTTCCGACTAGCGGGAGTAGATGAGCAGTACTTC.

CDR3: CASSLWGVGAKNIQYF. Written as DNA, the CDR3 is TGTGCCAGCAGCTTATGGGGGGTCGGAGCCAAAAACATTCAGTACTTC. This sequence joins TRBV7-8 and TRBJ2-4, with D maybe TRBD2 (6 bases). Germline loops: CDR1 SGHVS, CDR2 FQNEAQ. The V and J ends lost 2 bases and 0 bases respectively, with 11 bases between them. The CDR3 spans 16 residues.

This clone was picked up a small number of times. This rearrangement joins TRBV7-9 to TRBJ2-5; possibly TRBD1 for D (6 bases). V was pared by 1 base and J by 0 bases, with 6 bases between. CDR1 is SEHNR and CDR2 is FQNEAQ in the germline V gene (reference sequence). The CDR3 length is 14 residues. CDR3 sequence: CASSLDRDQETQYF. CDR3 bases: TGTGCCAGCAGCTTAGACAGGGACCAAGAGACCCAGTACTTC.

V gene TRBV6-5 combines with J gene TRBJ2-1; perhaps TRBD2 as D (6 bases). The V gene's germline CDR1 is MNHEY and CDR2 SVGAGI. The CDR3 length is 14 residues. Trimming removed 3 bases from V and 7 bases from J, with 13 bases in between. The CDR3 here is CASSYSPSGNEQFF. As DNA, the CDR3 is TGTGCCAGCAGTTATAGTCCCAGCGGGAATGAGCAGTTCTTC.

This rearrangement joins TRBV5-1 to TRBJ2-3; 8 nucleotides align to TRBD1. Per the germline V gene, CDR1 is SGHRS and CDR2 is YFSETQ. The V segment lost 4 bases and the J segment 3 bases; nucleotides outside the gene matches: 4. The CDR3 totals 14 residues. This chain's CDR3 is CASSVGQGTDTQYF. CDR3 bases: TGCGCCAGCAGCGTAGGACAGGGAACAGATACGCAGTATTTT. The whole variable domain, remainder taken from reference TRBV5-1 and TRBJ2-3, is KAGVTQTPRYLIKTRGQQVTLSCSPISGHRSVSWYQQTPGQGLQFLFEYFSETQRNKGNFPGRFSGRQFSNSRSEMNVSTLELGDSALYLCASSVGQGTDTQYFGPGTRLTVL.

This clone was found many times. The V call is TRBV7-6, the J call TRBJ2-2; 10 bases match TRBD2. This CDR3 spans 16 amino acids. Germline V gives CDR1 SGHVS, CDR2 FNYEAQ. V dropped 3 bases and J dropped 3; count of bases not matched to a gene: 4. The CDR3 DNA reads TGTGCCAGCAGCTTGATCAGCGGGAGGGACACCGGGGAGCTGTTTTTT. It is translated as CASSLISGRDTGELFF.

The table lists this clone with a count of one. The V gene is TRBV4-2, the J gene TRBJ2-1; 8 nucleotides match TRBD2. CDR3 length: 13 residues. Germline V lookup: CDR1 LGHNA, CDR2 YNFKEQ. The trim removed 8 bases at V and 5 bases at J, leaving 5 bases unmatched. The CDR3 sequence: CASGSGSDNEQFF. The CDR3 nucleotides are TGTGCCAGCGGAAGCGGGAGTGACAATGAGCAGTTCTTC.

This chain joins TRBV2 and TRBJ2-2, with a tentative D call TRBD2 (5 bases). This CDR3 has 15 amino acids. The germline gives CDR1 SNHLY, CDR2 FYNNEI. The V gene lost 4 bases and the J gene lost 4 bases, with 13 bases spanning the gap. CDR3 sequence: CASSGSREPTGELFF. The CDR3 coding sequence is TGTGCCAGCAGTGGTTCACGGGAACCCACCGGGGAGCTGTTTTTT.

The gene calls are TRBV4-1 and TRBJ2-6, with D hard to call. This CDR3 is 16 amino acids long. Between the trimmed V and J ends, which lost 1 base and 0 bases, there was a span of 7 bases. Germline assignment: CDR1 MGHRA and CDR2 YSYEKL. Here the CDR3 reads CASSQVPNSGANVLTF. The CDR3 nucleotides are TGCGCCAGCAGCCAAGTTCCCAACTCTGGGGCCAACGTCCTGACTTTC.

This clone has only a few counts. A read error likely explains this, since a far larger clone differs by one base. This sample includes further DNA sequences coding for the same CDR3. V gene TRBV6-1 combines with J gene TRBJ2-5, with TRBD2 matching over 11 bases. Germline V CDR1 and CDR2: MNHNS, SASEGT. This CDR3 comprises 15 residues. V was clipped by 2 bases and J by 2 bases; unmatched bases: 1. This CDR3 is CASSELAGGQETQYF. In DNA form, the CDR3 reads TGTGCCAGCAGTGAATTAGCGGGAGGGCAAGAGACCCAGTACTTC.

The CDR3 spells CASSGRTDTQYF. As DNA, the CDR3 is TGTGCCAGCAGTGGAAGAACAGATACGCAGTATTTT. The V call is TRBV6-1, the J call TRBJ2-3; D call uncertain. Between the trimmed V and J ends, which lost 4 bases and 3 bases, there was a span of 5 bases. This CDR3 is 12 amino acids long. Germline assignment: CDR1 MNHNS and CDR2 SASEGT.

The CDR3 region is CASSLGQDYQPQHF. Written as DNA, the CDR3 is TGTGCCAGCAGCCTCGGACAGGACTATCAGCCCCAGCATTTT. The chain employs TRBV7-9 and TRBJ1-5; 7 bases agree with TRBD1. Germline V CDR1 and CDR2: SEHNR, FQNEAQ (reference sequence). The CDR3 has 14 amino acids. The J segment lost 5 bases and the V segment lost 5 bases, leaving 6 bases of the junction unmatched.

This rearrangement joins TRBV7-3 to TRBJ1-5, with 9 bases fitting TRBD1. This CDR3 is 20 amino acids long. V lost 1 base to trimming and J lost 0 bases; unmatched junction nucleotides: 13. Looked up from germline, CDR1 is SGHTA and CDR2 is FQGTGA. In DNA, the CDR3 is TGTGCCAGCAGCTTAAAAAAACAGGGGGCAACCGTTAGTAGCAATCAGCCCCAGCATTTT. Protein product: CASSLKKQGATVSSNQPQHF.

The V call is TRBV19, the J call TRBJ2-3; tentatively, D is TRBD2 (5 bases). The CDR3 totals 15 residues. Germline V gives CDR1 LNHDA, CDR2 SQIVND (reference sequence). The V and J ends lost 6 bases and 1 base respectively, with 14 bases between them. The CDR3 region is CASSLTGIRTDTQYF. CDR3 DNA sequence: TGTGCCAGTAGCCTGACGGGGATTCGCACAGATACGCAGTATTTT.